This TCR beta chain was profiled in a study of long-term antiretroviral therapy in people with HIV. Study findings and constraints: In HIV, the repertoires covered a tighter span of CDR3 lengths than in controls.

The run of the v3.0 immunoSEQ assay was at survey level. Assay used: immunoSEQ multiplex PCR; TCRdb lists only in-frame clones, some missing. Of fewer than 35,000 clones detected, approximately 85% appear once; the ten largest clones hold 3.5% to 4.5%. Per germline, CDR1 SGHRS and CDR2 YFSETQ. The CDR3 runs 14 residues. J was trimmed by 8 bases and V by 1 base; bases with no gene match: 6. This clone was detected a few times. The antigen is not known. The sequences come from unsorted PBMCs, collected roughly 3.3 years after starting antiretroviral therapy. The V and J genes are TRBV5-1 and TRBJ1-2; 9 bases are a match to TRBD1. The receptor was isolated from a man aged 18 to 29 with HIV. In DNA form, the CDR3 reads TGCGCCAGCAGCTTGACTCGGGACAGGGACGGCTACACCTTC. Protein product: CASSLTRDRDGYTF.